The T cell receptor (beta chain) described here comes from a study of T cells in Graves' hyperthyroidism and ophthalmopathy. This clonotype appeared many times. The CDR3 runs to 14 residues. Germline V gene lookup returns CDR1 SGHTA and CDR2 FQGNSA. The V segment lost 5 bases and the J segment 3 bases; nucleotides outside the gene matches: 5. Template material for amplifying TCR beta CDR3 regions consisted of RNA transcripts. The TCR CDR3 was amplified in a first-round RT-PCR using the HTBI primer set. TCRdb analysed the multiplex PCR reads with MiXCR anew, one entry per CDR3 protein. This table holds around 50,000 distinct CDR3 sequences, roughly half found once.

This rearrangement joins TRBV7-2 to TRBJ2-7; TRBD1 matches 9 bases. Sequenced sample: blood. The TCR comes from a woman aged 50 to 60 with Graves' ophthalmopathy. The CDR3 protein is CASSQDRGYYEQYF. In DNA form, the CDR3 reads TGTGCCAGCAGCCAAGACAGGGGGTACTACGAGCAGTACTTC.